The 10 T cell receptor beta chains given below trace back to one sample, sequenced in a study of vaccination effects on CD4 cells after COVID-19 (dated by TCRdb to about 2022). These TCRs are of unknown antigen specificity. In the ViraFEST assay, PBMC were stimulated with viral peptide pools, and TCR sequencing was then used to find antigen-specific CD4+ T cell clonotypes based on their expansion. After about 10 days of culture, CD4+ T cells were isolated with the EasySep CD4+ T cell isolation kit. Healthy vaccine recipients had no prior SARS-CoV-2 infection, confirmed by negative nucleocapsid antibodies before and after vaccination. Library prep was done by the immunoSEQ multiplex PCR assay. TCRdb retrieved this table from immuneACCESS and kept in-frame rearrangements only. Not all clones are present; in checked studies, unresolved V genes account for under half, and no reason is known for the remainder. For this sample there are 55,000 to 75,000 clones; roughly 70% appear just once. The ten top clones hold roughly 3.9% of the sample.

The sample here was CD4+ T cells from PBMCs cultured with HCoV-OC43 spike peptides, taken before COVID-19 vaccination. The cell subset or site label, read with the paper, signifies: HCoV-OC43 spike overlapping peptide pool stimulation. These receptors were collected from a human donor who received a COVID-19 vaccine.

This clone has a single count. DNA of the CDR3: TGTGCCAGCAGCGAGGCAGTTGGGGGTGAAAAACTGTTTTTT. Encoded protein: CASSEAVGGEKLFF. The V gene is TRBV9, the J gene TRBJ1-4; weak D call: TRBD1 (5 bases). This CDR3 region has 14 residues. V gave up 3 bases and J gave up 7 bases, with 13 bases separating them. Germline loops: CDR1 SGDLS, CDR2 YYNGEE. Together with reference TRBV9 and TRBJ1-4, the CDR3 gives the full variable domain: DSGVTQTPKHLITATGQRVTLRCSPRSGDLSVYWYQQSLDQGLQFLIQYYNGEERAKGNILERFSAQQFPDLHSELNLSSLELGDSALYFCASSEAVGGEKLFFGSGTQLSVL.

The chain combines TRBV15 with TRBJ2-1; possibly TRBD1 or TRBD2 for D (6 bases each). Germline V CDR1 and CDR2: LNHNV, YYDKDF (reference sequence). V lost 5 bases to trimming and J lost 0 bases, with 11 bases between them. The CDR3 spans 15 residues. The CDR3 protein is CATSSWGASYNEQFF. Here the CDR3 DNA reads TGTGCCACCAGCTCCTGGGGGGCCTCCTACAATGAGCAGTTCTTC.

This clone appeared a few times. The gene calls are TRBV6-1 and TRBJ2-2; D uncertain. The germline V gene encodes CDR1 MNHNS and CDR2 SASEGT. The CDR3 is made up of 14 amino acids. The ends were cut back, 1 base at V and 6 bases at J, with 9 bases in the middle. The DNA of the CDR3 is TGTGCCAGCAGTGAAGAAGTCATCTCCGGGGAGCTGTTTTTT. As protein: CASSEEVISGELFF.

This clone was picked up a small number of times. The rearrangement uses TRBV7-9 and TRBJ1-1; TRBD1 aligns across 9 bases. The J segment lost 2 bases and the V segment lost 4 bases, leaving 8 bases of the junction unmatched. Germline V gives CDR1 SEHNR, CDR2 FQNEAQ (reference sequence). This CDR3 comprises 16 residues. The CDR3 reads CASSYRGRGENTEAFF. The CDR3 DNA sequence: TGTGCCAGCAGCTACAGGGGGCGCGGAGAAAACACTGAAGCTTTCTTT.

This chain uses TRBV6-5 with TRBJ1-4; D remains unclear. Trimming stripped 6 bases from V and 10 bases from J, with 9 bases between. CDR3 length equals 11 residues. Germline V gives CDR1 MNHEY, CDR2 SVGAGI. The CDR3 nucleotides read TGTGCCAGCAGCGGACGGGGAAAACTGTTTTTT. Amino acid sequence: CASSGRGKLFF.

The V gene is TRBV6-5, the J gene TRBJ1-2, with D possibly matching TRBD1 (5 bases). V was trimmed by 7 bases and J by 6 bases, leaving 12 bases between them. Germline CDR1 reads MNHEY; CDR2 reads SVGAGI. CDR3 length: 12 residues. The CDR3 spells CASKSGGNGYTF. The CDR3 nucleotides read TGTGCCAGCAAGTCCGGGGGGAATGGCTACACCTTC.

The chain carries TRBV19 and TRBJ1-3; D uncertain. The CDR3 sequence is 14 residues long. Trimming cost V 4 bases and J 3 bases, with 10 bases left between them. The germline gives CDR1 LNHDA, CDR2 SQIVND (reference sequence). CDR3 DNA sequence: TGTGCCAGTAGTACACACTCTCTTGGAAACACCATATATTTT. Its translation: CASSTHSLGNTIYF.

This clone has just a few counts. The chain combines TRBV20-1 with TRBJ1-1; D may be TRBD1 (5 bases). Germline CDR1 is DFQATT and CDR2 is SNEGSKA (reference sequence). The CDR3 is 11 residues long. The V and J ends lost 6 bases and 8 bases respectively, with 13 bases between them. The CDR3 DNA is TGCAGTGCCCATCGGGGGTGGGAAGCTTTCTTT. Amino acid sequence: CSAHRGWEAFF.

The V call is TRBV5-6, the J call TRBJ2-2, with TRBD1 identical over 9 bases. The CDR3 consists of 15 residues. Trimming took 7 bases from V and 3 from J; bases not matched to a gene: 7. CDR1 is SGHDT and CDR2 is YYEEEE in the germline V gene. For the CDR3, the DNA is TGTGCCAGCTCCTTAGGGGACAGGGACACCGGGGAGCTGTTTTTT. Translated, it gives CASSLGDRDTGELFF.

The chain has TRBV11-2 and TRBJ2-3; 10 positions match TRBD1. CDR3 length equals 17 residues. Germline loops: CDR1 SGHAT, CDR2 FQNNGV. After removal of 3 bases from V and 4 bases from J, the junction contained 10 bases not matched to a gene. Here the CDR3 DNA reads TGTGCCAGCAGCTTGCTATCGGGACAGGGGCCCGCAGATACGCAGTATTTT. Its protein is CASSLLSGQGPADTQYF.